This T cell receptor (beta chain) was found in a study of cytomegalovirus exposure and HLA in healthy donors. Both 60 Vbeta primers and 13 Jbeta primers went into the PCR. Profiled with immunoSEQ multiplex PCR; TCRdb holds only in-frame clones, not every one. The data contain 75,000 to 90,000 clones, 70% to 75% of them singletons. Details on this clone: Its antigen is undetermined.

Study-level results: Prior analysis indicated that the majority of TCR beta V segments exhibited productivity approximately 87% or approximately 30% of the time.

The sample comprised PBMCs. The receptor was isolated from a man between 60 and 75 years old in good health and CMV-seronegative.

The CDR3 nucleotides read TGTGCCAGCAGGGCCGAACAGGGGGGGACTGAAGCTTTCTTT. Translated, it gives CASRAEQGGTEAFF. J is TRBJ1-1 and V is TRBV2; 8 bases match TRBD1. Losses at the gene ends were 6 bases for V and 5 bases for J; bases not matched to a gene: 8. The germline CDR1 and CDR2 sequences are SNHLY and FYNNEI. The CDR3 is made up of 14 amino acids.